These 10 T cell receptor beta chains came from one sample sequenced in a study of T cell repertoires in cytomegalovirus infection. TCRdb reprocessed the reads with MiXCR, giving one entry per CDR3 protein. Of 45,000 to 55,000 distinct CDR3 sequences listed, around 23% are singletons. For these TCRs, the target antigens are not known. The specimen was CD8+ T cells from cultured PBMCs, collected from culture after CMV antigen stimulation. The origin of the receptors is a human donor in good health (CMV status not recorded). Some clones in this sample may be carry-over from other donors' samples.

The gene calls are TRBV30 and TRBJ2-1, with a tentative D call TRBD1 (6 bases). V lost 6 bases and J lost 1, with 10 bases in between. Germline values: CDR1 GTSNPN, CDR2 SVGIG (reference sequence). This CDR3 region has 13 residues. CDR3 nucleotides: TGTGCCTGCTCGGACAGATCCTACAATGAGCAGTTCTTC. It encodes CACSDRSYNEQFF.

In DNA, the CDR3 is TGTGCCAGCAGCGCCACTCCTTCTAGCACAGATACGCAGTATTTT. Translated, it gives CASSATPSSTDTQYF. This chain connects TRBV5-4 to TRBJ2-3; no clear D gene. With 4 bases removed from V and 0 bases from J, the gap between germline ends came to 12 bases. The CDR3 is 15 amino acids. CDR1 SGHNT and CDR2 YYREEE come from the germline V gene (reference sequence).

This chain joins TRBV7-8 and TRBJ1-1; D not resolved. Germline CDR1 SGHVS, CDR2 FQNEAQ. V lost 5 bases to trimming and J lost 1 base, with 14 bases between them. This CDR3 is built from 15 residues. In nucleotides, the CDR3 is TGTGCCAGCAGCGTATCGTATTTATCGAACACTGAAGCTTTCTTT. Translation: CASSVSYLSNTEAFF.

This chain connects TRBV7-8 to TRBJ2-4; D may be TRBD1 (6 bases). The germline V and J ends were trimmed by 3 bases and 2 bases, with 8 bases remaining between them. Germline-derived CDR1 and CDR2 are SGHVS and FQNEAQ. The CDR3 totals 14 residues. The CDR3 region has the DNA TGTGCCAGCAGCTTCAGGGGACCCAAAAACATTCAGTACTTC. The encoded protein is CASSFRGPKNIQYF.

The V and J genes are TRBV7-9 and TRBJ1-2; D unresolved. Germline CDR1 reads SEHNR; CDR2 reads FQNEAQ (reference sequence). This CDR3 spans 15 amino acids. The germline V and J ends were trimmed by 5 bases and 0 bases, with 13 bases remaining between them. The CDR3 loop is CASSTVRATNYGYTF. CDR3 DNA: TGTGCCAGCAGCACAGTAAGAGCAACTAACTATGGCTACACCTTC. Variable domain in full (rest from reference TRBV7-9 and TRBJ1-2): DTGVSQNPRHKITKRGQNVTFRCDPISEHNRLYWYRQTLGQGPEFLTYFQNEAQLEKSRLLSDRFSAERPKGSFSTLEIQRTEQGDSAMYLCASSTVRATNYGYTFGSGTRLTVV.

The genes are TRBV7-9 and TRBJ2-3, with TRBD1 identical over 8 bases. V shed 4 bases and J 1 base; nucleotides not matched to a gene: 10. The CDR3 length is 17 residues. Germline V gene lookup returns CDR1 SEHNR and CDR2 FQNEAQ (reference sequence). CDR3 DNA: TGTGCCAGCAGCTCCCGTCCAAGGACAGGGCGCACAGATACGCAGTATTTT. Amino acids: CASSSRPRTGRTDTQYF.

The CDR3 reads CASSVGQGVTDTQYF. CDR3 DNA: TGTGCCAGCAGCGTGGGACAGGGTGTCACAGATACGCAGTATTTT. The chain uses TRBV11-2 and TRBJ2-3; 9 bases fit TRBD1. CDR1 is SGHAT, CDR2 FQNNGV, per germline. This CDR3 contains 15 residues. V gave up 5 bases and J gave up 2 bases; unmatched junction bases: 5.

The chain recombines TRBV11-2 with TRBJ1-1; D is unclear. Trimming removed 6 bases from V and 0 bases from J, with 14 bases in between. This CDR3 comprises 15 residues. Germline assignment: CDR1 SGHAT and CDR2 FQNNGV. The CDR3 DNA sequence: TGTGCCAGCAGAGGACTCGGGGAATTGAACACTGAAGCTTTCTTT. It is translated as CASRGLGELNTEAFF.

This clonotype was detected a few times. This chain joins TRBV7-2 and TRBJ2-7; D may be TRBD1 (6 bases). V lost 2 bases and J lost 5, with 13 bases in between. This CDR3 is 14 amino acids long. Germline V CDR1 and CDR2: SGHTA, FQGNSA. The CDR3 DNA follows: TGTGCCAGCAGCTTATCGCCCAGGGACAACGAGCAGTACTTC. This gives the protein CASSLSPRDNEQYF.

The CDR3 here is CASSLVEGARNEQYF. CDR3 bases: TGTGCCAGCAGCTTAGTTGAAGGGGCGAGGAACGAGCAGTACTTC. The chain is built from TRBV11-1 and TRBJ2-7, with D tentatively TRBD1 (5 bases). Trimming pared 1 base from V and 5 bases from J, leaving 15 bases between. The length of the CDR3 is 15 residues. Per germline, CDR1 SGHAT and CDR2 FQDESV (reference sequence).